This T cell receptor beta chain was captured by sequencing in a study of glioma-infiltrating T cells after dendritic cell vaccination. The overall study: Autologous tumor lysate-pulsed dendritic cell vaccination was given between the early 2000s and the early 2010s. Autologous tumor lysate was loaded overnight onto monocyte-derived dendritic cells grown seven days with IL-4 and GM-CSF.

TCRB CDR3 was amplified from 2 ug genomic DNA or less. TCRdb's copy holds only in-frame clones and misses some; the assay was immunoSEQ multiplex PCR. Of under 70,000 clones listed, 75% to 90% are singletons. CDR3 length: 13 residues. Germline CDR1 reads SEHNR; CDR2 reads FQNEAQ (reference sequence). V dropped 3 bases and J dropped 9; count of bases not matched to a gene: 3. The source is a human donor with glioblastoma. The V gene is TRBV7-9, the J gene TRBJ2-1; 9 nucleotides line up with TRBD2. The sample here was blood, taken before dendritic cell vaccination. Written as DNA, the CDR3 is TGTGCCAGCAGCTTGCGGGGGGGCCTTGAGCAGTTCTTC. This sequence encodes CASSLRGGLEQFF.